These 23 T cell receptor beta chains came from one sample sequenced in a study of vaccination and CD4 T cells after COVID-19. Their specific antigens are unknown. Regarding treatment: approximately 10-day PBMC culture with coronavirus spike peptide pools or control peptides (ViraFEST assay). The Oncomine TCR Beta short-read assay was applied to DNA of cultured CD4+ T cells. In TCRdb, the PCR reads were re-called with MiXCR into one record per CDR3 protein. The profile shows around 10,000 distinct CDR3 sequences, over 50% of them singletons. The sequencing sample was made of CD4+ T cells from blood, cultured in vitro. Every receptor here comes from a human donor who had recovered from COVID-19.

The V call is TRBV28, the J call TRBJ2-7; D is possibly TRBD1 (6 bases). CDR1 is MDHEN, CDR2 SYDVKM, per germline. Trimming pared 3 bases from V and 2 bases from J, leaving 11 bases between. This CDR3 region has 14 residues. The CDR3 reads CASSLGNRAYEQYF. The CDR3 coding sequence is TGTGCCAGCAGTTTGGGGAACAGGGCCTACGAGCAGTACTTC.

V usage is TRBV5-5 and J usage is TRBJ1-6; D not resolved. The CDR3 is 11 amino acids. The V end lost 4 bases, the J end lost 7 bases, and 3 bases lay between the germline ends. In germline, CDR1 is SGHKS, CDR2 YYEKEE (reference sequence). CDR3 sequence reads: CASSLNSPLHF. CDR3 bases: TGTGCCAGCAGCCTAAATTCACCCCTCCACTTT. Combining the CDR3 with reference TRBV5-5 and TRBJ1-6 gives the whole variable domain DAGVTQSPTHLIKTRGQQVTLRCSPISGHKSVSWYQQVLGQGPQFIFQYYEKEERGRGNFPDRFSARQFPNYSSELNVNALLLGDSALYLCASSLNSPLHFGNGTRLTVT.

The chain recombines TRBV6-2 or TRBV6-3 with TRBJ2-7, with D possibly being TRBD1 (6 bases). The CDR3 has 13 amino acids. V gave up 5 bases and J gave up 3 bases, with 11 bases separating them. Germline V CDR1 and CDR2: MNHEY, SVGEGT. The CDR3: CASSRETGYEQYF. The CDR3, as DNA: TGTGCCAGCAGTCGTGAGACAGGCTACGAGCAGTACTTC.

This chain links TRBV10-3 with TRBJ1-6, with 8 bases aligning to TRBD1. The CDR3 totals 14 residues. Germline V gene sequence: CDR1 ENHRY, CDR2 SYGVKD. V lost 2 bases to trimming and J lost 6 bases; unmatched junction nucleotides: 0. The CDR3 coding sequence is TGTGCCATCAGTGAGGGGACAGGTAATTCACCCCTCCACTTT. It translates to CAISEGTGNSPLHF.

The J gene is TRBJ2-2, the V gene TRBV6-2 or TRBV6-3, with TRBD2 as a possible D gene (5 bases). From germline, CDR1 is MNHEY and CDR2 SVGEGT. This CDR3 region has 16 residues. V lost 6 bases, J lost 0 bases, and 14 bases lay in between. Here the CDR3 reads CASSPQRSTNTGELFF. The CDR3 coding sequence is TGTGCCAGCAGCCCTCAGCGGAGCACGAACACCGGGGAGCTGTTTTTT.

This clonotype was recorded once. The rearrangement joins TRBV11-1 to TRBJ1-3, with D possibly being TRBD1 (6 bases). The CDR3 spans 14 residues. The germline V and J ends were trimmed by 4 bases and 0 bases, with 7 bases remaining between them. The germline V gene encodes CDR1 SGHAT and CDR2 FQDESV (reference sequence). The CDR3 region is CASSWTDSGNTIYF. For the CDR3, the DNA is TGTGCCAGCAGCTGGACAGACTCTGGAAACACCATATATTTT.

This clonotype appeared a single time. This chain connects TRBV7-9 to TRBJ2-1, with D maybe TRBD2 (5 bases). The CDR3 contains 12 residues. The V gene's germline CDR1 is SEHNR and CDR2 FQNEAQ (reference sequence). Trimming took off 3 bases at V and 13 bases at J, with 13 bases between the two ends. CDR3 sequence: CASSFSSFFQFF. CDR3 bases: TGTGCCAGCAGCTTTTCTAGCTTTTTTCAGTTCTTC.

The chain has TRBV7-4 and TRBJ2-2, with D uncertain. V dropped 5 bases and J dropped 4 bases, with 11 bases sitting between them. The CDR3 is made up of 14 amino acids. Germline CDR1 is SGHVT and CDR2 is SQSDAQ. The CDR3 DNA reads as TGTGCCAGCAGCGTAGGTGCCGCCACCGGGGAGCTGTTTTTT. Its translation is CASSVGAATGELFF. The entire variable domain, with the rest obtained from reference TRBV7-4 and TRBJ2-2, is as follows: GAGVSQSPRYKVAKRGRDVALRCDSISGHVTLYWYRQTLGQGSEVLTYSQSDAQRDKSGRPSGRFSAERPERSVSTLKIQRTEQGDSAVYLCASSVGAATGELFFGEGSRLTVL.

The rearrangement joins TRBV6-1 to TRBJ2-1; the D is unclear. This CDR3 is 13 amino acids long. Germline CDR1 and CDR2: MNHNS and SASEGT. The V end was cut by 5 bases, the J end by 4 bases, with 9 bases between. The CDR3, as DNA: TGTGCCAGCAGTCCTGGCCCGTACAATGAGCAGTTCTTC. This encodes CASSPGPYNEQFF.

The chain links TRBV7-8 to TRBJ1-3; the match to TRBD1 covers 7 bases. The junction had 9 bases not matched to a gene; V was cut back by 4 bases and J by 0 bases. CDR1 is SGHVS, CDR2 FQNEAQ, per germline. CDR3 length equals 17 residues. CDR3 sequence (DNA): TGTGCCAGCAGCTCGACATCCGGACAGGTCTCTGGAAACACCATATATTTT. Translated, it gives CASSSTSGQVSGNTIYF.

By frequency in the sample, this clonotype is medium-sized. This sequence joins TRBV20-1 and TRBJ2-3; 11 positions match TRBD2. V trimming: 6 bases; J trimming: 4 bases; junction bases outside the gene matches: 9. Germline V gene sequence: CDR1 DFQATT, CDR2 SNEGSKA (reference sequence). This CDR3 spans 15 amino acids. The CDR3 sequence is CSATVGLAEADTQYF. CDR3 sequence (DNA): TGCAGTGCCACCGTGGGACTAGCGGAGGCAGATACGCAGTATTTT.

The genes are TRBV7-3 and TRBJ1-6; tentative D call: TRBD1 (6 bases). CDR1 and CDR2 from the germline V gene are SGHTA and FQGTGA. V gave up 5 bases and J gave up 6 bases, with 11 bases separating them. The CDR3 is made up of 14 amino acids. The CDR3: CASSVQGLNSPLHF. CDR3 bases: TGTGCCAGCAGCGTGCAGGGGCTTAATTCACCCCTCCACTTT.

The chain employs TRBV5-1 and TRBJ2-1; TRBD1 matches at 10 bases. The CDR3 spans 14 residues. Germline V gene sequence: CDR1 SGHRS, CDR2 YFSETQ. Trimming cost V 5 bases and J 8 bases; bases outside gene matches: 7. CDR3 DNA sequence: TGCGCCAGCAGACCGGGACAGGGGTTTGATGAGCAGTTCTTC. Translated: CASRPGQGFDEQFF.

This rearrangement joins TRBV5-1 to TRBJ2-7; TRBD1 might be the D (6 bases). With 5 bases removed from V and 1 base from J, the gap between germline ends came to 16 bases. Germline V gives CDR1 SGHRS, CDR2 YFSETQ. The CDR3 runs 15 residues. The CDR3 spells CASSSVGGRSYEQYF. The CDR3, as DNA: TGCGCCAGCAGTTCGGTAGGGGGTAGGTCCTACGAGCAGTACTTC.

This clonotype was detected a few times. This rearrangement joins TRBV5-4 to TRBJ2-5; D not certain. CDR1 and CDR2 (germline): SGHNT, YYREEE (reference sequence). The ends were cut back, 1 base at V and 0 bases at J, with 7 bases in the middle. The CDR3 runs 14 residues. CDR3 protein: CASSLSRNQETQYF. The CDR3 DNA reads TGTGCCAGCAGCTTGTCTAGGAACCAAGAGACCCAGTACTTC.

V and J are TRBV7-2 and TRBJ2-1, with 9 bases lining up with TRBD2. The CDR3 totals 15 residues. The V gene's germline CDR1 is SGHTA and CDR2 FQGNSA. J was trimmed by 3 bases and V by 4 bases; bases with no gene match: 4. The CDR3 DNA follows: TGTGCCAGCAGCTCCCTAGCGGGGATCTACAATGAGCAGTTCTTC. The encoded protein is CASSSLAGIYNEQFF.

The rearrangement links TRBV6-1 to TRBJ2-7, with 11 bases lining up with TRBD1. CDR1 is MNHNS and CDR2 is SASEGT in the germline V gene. The V gene end was trimmed by 8 bases and the J gene end by 9 bases; junction bases not matched to a gene: 6. This CDR3 comprises 12 residues. As DNA, the CDR3 is TGTGCCAGCTTTGGACAGGGGGCTGCGCAGTACTTC. The encoded protein is CASFGQGAAQYF.

V is TRBV11-1 and J is TRBJ2-5; D is ambiguous. V was shortened by 9 bases and J by 2 bases, with 10 bases between the two germline ends. From germline, CDR1 is SGHAT and CDR2 FQDESV (reference sequence). CDR3 length equals 12 residues. Here the CDR3 DNA reads TGTGCCAGTCGACTCGCTCAAGAGACCCAGTACTTC. It codes for CASRLAQETQYF.

In this sample, this clonotype turned up once. The chain carries TRBV2 and TRBJ2-7; 9 nucleotides agree with TRBD2. The germline V gene encodes CDR1 SNHLY and CDR2 FYNNEI. V lost 2 bases and J lost 7; bases outside the gene matches: 12. This CDR3 contains 16 residues. The CDR3 reads CASSETGGRDSGEQYF. The DNA of the CDR3 is TGTGCCAGCAGTGAAACGGGCGGGAGGGACTCAGGGGAGCAGTACTTC.

The chain links TRBV5-5 to TRBJ1-1; D gene unclear. This CDR3 has 13 residues. Germline V gene sequence: CDR1 SGHKS, CDR2 YYEKEE (reference sequence). Trimming took 4 bases from V and 8 from J, leaving 15 bases between them. The DNA of the CDR3 is TGTGCCAGCAGCCGATCAACCCGTACCGAAGCTTTCTTT. This sequence encodes CASSRSTRTEAFF.

The rearrangement uses TRBV9 and TRBJ1-1, with a tentative D call TRBD1 (5 bases). Trimming pared 3 bases from V and 1 base from J, leaving 10 bases between. Per the germline V gene, CDR1 is SGDLS and CDR2 is YYNGEE. The CDR3 is 14 amino acids. CDR3 sequence: CASSGRQGNTEAFF. Written as DNA, the CDR3 is TGTGCCAGCAGCGGACGCCAGGGGAACACTGAAGCTTTCTTT.

This clonotype was counted only a few times. The chain recombines TRBV24-1 with TRBJ1-5, with a tentative D call TRBD1 (5 bases). The CDR3 is made up of 14 amino acids. Trimming removed 5 bases from V and 3 bases from J, with 10 bases in between. From germline, CDR1 is KGHDR and CDR2 SFDVKD. As DNA, the CDR3 is TGTGCCACCAGTGGTCGACAGCCCAATCAGCCCCAGCATTTT. It encodes CATSGRQPNQPQHF.

The chain is built from TRBV19 and TRBJ1-5, with TRBD1 matching 9 bases. CDR3 length equals 16 residues. J was trimmed by 3 bases and V by 1 base; bases with no gene match: 4. Germline lookup yields CDR1 LNHDA and CDR2 SQIVND (reference sequence). The DNA for the CDR3 is TGTGCCAGTAGTATAGTGGGGACAGGGCTCAATCAGCCCCAGCATTTT. Encoded protein: CASSIVGTGLNQPQHF.